The 17 T cell receptor beta chains below all came from one sample that was sequenced in a study of blood T cell repertoires in COVID-19. Clones were sequenced by immunoSEQ multiplex PCR, and TCRdb holds only the in-frame ones, with some missing. The sample gives about 190,000 clones, approximately 88% of which show up once; more than 2.5% is in the top ten. The material sequenced was PBMCs or T cells enriched from blood (not recorded which). Source of these receptors: a woman in her 30s who had recovered from COVID-19.

The V call is TRBV5-1, the J call TRBJ2-3; a weak D match, TRBD1 (5 bases). Per the germline V gene, CDR1 is SGHRS and CDR2 is YFSETQ. This CDR3 is 15 amino acids long. Trimming pared 1 base from V and 6 bases from J, leaving 15 bases between. CDR3 sequence (DNA): TGCGCCAGCAGCTTGACGAGAACAGGTTTCGATACGCAGTATTTT. This sequence encodes CASSLTRTGFDTQYF. The full variable domain, in which reference TRBV5-1 and TRBJ2-3 provide the parts outside the CDR3, is KAGVTQTPRYLIKTRGQQVTLSCSPISGHRSVSWYQQTPGQGLQFLFEYFSETQRNKGNFPGRFSGRQFSNSRSEMNVSTLELGDSALYLCASSLTRTGFDTQYFGPGTRLTVL.

The J gene is TRBJ1-1, the V gene TRBV5-4; no clear D. This CDR3 comprises 13 residues. Germline values: CDR1 SGHNT, CDR2 YYREEE (reference sequence). Trimming stripped 0 bases from V and 6 bases from J, with 9 bases between. The CDR3 loop reads CASSLAGVPEAFF. In DNA, the CDR3 is TGTGCCAGCAGCTTGGCCGGGGTACCTGAAGCTTTCTTT.

The J gene is TRBJ2-7, the V gene TRBV10-1; D is ambiguous. This CDR3 has 12 amino acids. Germline CDR1 reads WNHNN; CDR2 reads SYGVQD (reference sequence). Between the trimmed V and J ends, which lost 11 bases and 0 bases, there was a span of 11 bases. This CDR3 is CAERGSSYEQYF. For the CDR3, the DNA is TGCGCCGAGAGAGGCAGCTCCTACGAGCAGTACTTC.

The chain uses TRBV12-3 or TRBV12-4 and TRBJ1-1; maybe TRBD1 (5 bases). The CDR3 covers 11 residues. V gave up 6 bases and J gave up 8 bases, with 10 bases separating them. The CDR3 sequence: CASSVRQEAFF. CDR3 DNA sequence: TGTGCCAGCAGCGTAAGACAGGAAGCTTTCTTT.

The chain employs TRBV27 and TRBJ1-5; a weak D match, TRBD1 (6 bases). In germline, CDR1 is MNHEY, CDR2 SMNVEV (reference sequence). Trimming cost V 11 bases and J 0 bases, with 11 bases left between them. The CDR3 length is 13 residues. The CDR3 region has the DNA TGTGCCTCAGGGGCCTATAGCAATCAGCCCCAGCATTTT. Amino acids: CASGAYSNQPQHF.

The chain has TRBV3-1 (or the pseudogene TRBV3-2) and TRBJ1-1; D is uncertain. Trimming stripped 4 bases from V and 5 bases from J, with 14 bases between. There are 14 residues in the CDR3. Germline loops: CDR1 LGHDT, CDR2 YNNKEL (reference sequence). CDR3 bases: TGTGCCAGCAGCCCTCCCAAGCCGGGGACTGAAGCTTTCTTT. Its protein product is CASSPPKPGTEAFF.

The rearrangement uses TRBV25-1 and TRBJ2-1; 9 bases match TRBD1. This CDR3 is 15 amino acids long. The germline gives CDR1 MGHDK, CDR2 SYGVNS. V shed 4 bases, J shed 4 bases, and the junction held 5 bases outside the gene matches. The CDR3, as DNA: TGTGCCAGCAGTGTAGGGACAGGGTTTTACAATGAGCAGTTCTTC. Amino acid sequence: CASSVGTGFYNEQFF.

This clone occurred a few times. The genes are TRBV5-1 and TRBJ2-1, with 9 bases identical to TRBD1. Germline-derived CDR1 and CDR2 are SGHRS and YFSETQ. The CDR3 covers 14 residues. The trim removed 2 bases at V and 7 bases at J, leaving 4 bases unmatched. CDR3 DNA sequence: TGCGCCAGCAGCTTACAGGGGGCTCGGAATGAGCAGTTCTTC. Encoded protein: CASSLQGARNEQFF. The full variable domain, with the rest looked up from reference TRBV5-1 and TRBJ2-1, is KAGVTQTPRYLIKTRGQQVTLSCSPISGHRSVSWYQQTPGQGLQFLFEYFSETQRNKGNFPGRFSGRQFSNSRSEMNVSTLELGDSALYLCASSLQGARNEQFFGPGTRLTVL.

The chain recombines TRBV2 with TRBJ2-2, with D tentatively TRBD1 (6 bases). V dropped 8 bases and J dropped 5 bases, with 18 bases sitting between them. Germline V gene sequence: CDR1 SNHLY, CDR2 FYNNEI. The length of the CDR3 is 15 residues. The chain's CDR3 is CASGGRGRRTGELFF. Here the CDR3 DNA reads TGTGCCAGCGGGGGCAGGGGCCGACGGACCGGGGAGCTGTTTTTT.

The J gene is TRBJ1-4, the V gene TRBV5-1; TRBD1 matches 10 bases. J lost 7 bases, V lost 0 bases, and 3 bases had no gene match. This CDR3 comprises 15 residues. Germline CDR1 reads SGHRS; CDR2 reads YFSETQ. The CDR3 spells CASSLEGTGAEKLFF. DNA of the CDR3: TGCGCCAGCAGCTTGGAAGGGACAGGGGCTGAAAAACTGTTTTTT.

The gene calls are TRBV3-1 (or the pseudogene TRBV3-2) and TRBJ2-2; unclear D gene. Germline V gene sequence: CDR1 LGHDT, CDR2 YNNKEL (reference sequence). This CDR3 is built from 10 residues. V lost 10 bases to trimming and J lost 6 bases, with 6 bases between them. In nucleotides, the CDR3 is TGTGCCACCTCTGCCGGGGAGCTGTTTTTT. This translates into CATSAGELFF.

The genes are TRBV28 and TRBJ2-7; TRBD1 matches 10 bases. CDR3 length: 16 residues. J was trimmed by 3 bases and V by 7 bases; bases with no gene match: 12. In germline, CDR1 is MDHEN, CDR2 SYDVKM. CDR3 protein: CASTKGGQGTGYEQYF. The CDR3 DNA follows: TGTGCCAGCACCAAAGGGGGACAGGGGACCGGCTACGAGCAGTACTTC.

The chain recombines TRBV6-5 with TRBJ2-1; 7 positions match TRBD1. The germline V gene has CDR1 MNHEY and CDR2 SVGAGI. J gave up 3 bases and V 2 bases, and 4 bases lay outside the gene matches. CDR3 length: 15 amino acids. The CDR3 DNA reads TGTGCCAGCAGTTACGGGACAGCATTCTACAATGAGCAGTTCTTC. Translating it yields CASSYGTAFYNEQFF.

This clone has just a few counts. The rearrangement joins TRBV18 to TRBJ2-3; 14 bases fit TRBD2. V shed 3 bases, J shed 1 base, and the junction held 12 bases outside the gene matches. Germline V gives CDR1 KGHSH, CDR2 LQKENI. The CDR3 extends over 20 amino acids. The CDR3, as DNA: TGTGCCAGCTCACCCTTCATGAAGGGACTAGCGGGAGAAGGCACAGATACGCAGTATTTT. Translation gives CASSPFMKGLAGEGTDTQYF.

J is TRBJ1-5 and V is TRBV24-1; TRBD1 agrees at 7 bases. There are 13 residues in the CDR3. J was trimmed by 5 bases and V by 7 bases; bases with no gene match: 4. Germline-derived CDR1 and CDR2 are KGHDR and SFDVKD. The CDR3 DNA follows: TGTGCCACCAGCCCGACAGGGTATCAGCCCCAGCATTTT. Translated: CATSPTGYQPQHF.

This chain connects TRBV19 to TRBJ1-2, with a tentative D call TRBD1 (6 bases). This CDR3 region has 15 residues. Per germline, CDR1 LNHDA and CDR2 SQIVND (reference sequence). Trimming took off 0 bases at V and 5 bases at J, with 13 bases between the two ends. CDR3 protein: CASSIEGRGGYGYTF. The CDR3 DNA reads TGTGCCAGTAGTATAGAAGGCAGGGGTGGTTATGGCTACACCTTC.

The chain employs TRBV9 and TRBJ2-1, with TRBD1 identical over 9 bases. Per germline, CDR1 SGDLS and CDR2 YYNGEE. V was pared by 3 bases and J by 1 base, with 2 bases of the junction left unmatched. The CDR3 has 15 residues. The CDR3: CASSGGTGSYNEQFF. In DNA, the CDR3 is TGTGCCAGCAGCGGAGGGACAGGGTCCTACAATGAGCAGTTCTTC.